This T cell receptor (beta chain) was retrieved from a study of persistence of HIV-infected CD4 T cells. This was the immunoSEQ version 4 assay in survey mode. Genomic DNA was diluted to around 10 ng/uL, up to 1 ug per sample. Assay: immunoSEQ multiplex PCR; the TCRdb copy retains only in-frame clones and omits some. This table has about 7,000 clones, around three quarters appearing once. Worth noting for this clone: What it recognizes is unknown.

Lysates of CMV-infected fibroblasts at around 10 ug/mL stimulated these cells. Sorting selected CD4+ T cells upregulating both CD40 ligand and CD69. Losses at the gene ends were 11 bases for V and 6 bases for J; bases not matched to a gene: 7. The CDR3 is 12 residues long. CDR1 MGHDK and CDR2 SYGVNS come from the germline V gene. Study observations and caveats: Degenerate expanded CDR3beta sequences were enriched among CMV- and Gag-responding cells.

The receptor was derived from an adult woman with HIV who was CMV-seropositive. Specimen: CD4+ T cells sorted from PBMCs after approximately 19-hour stimulation, collected from a patient who received antiretroviral therapy. This chain links TRBV25-1 with TRBJ2-1, with TRBD2 identical over 7 bases. The CDR3 loop reads CASGRSPNEQFF. CDR3 in DNA: TGTGCCTCCGGGAGGAGCCCCAATGAGCAGTTCTTC.